The present entry profiles one T cell receptor beta chain with its context. This sample was taken from a study of T cell changes during pregnancy in multiple sclerosis. The length of the CDR3 is 14 residues. V dropped 3 bases and J dropped 4 bases, with 11 bases sitting between them. The germline V gene has CDR1 LGHNA and CDR2 YNFKEQ. The table came from immunoSEQ multiplex PCR; TCRdb's copy has only in-frame clones and leaves some out. The table records tens of thousands of clones, around 93% of them present only once. The clonotype originates from a female donor with multiple sclerosis, enrolled in a pregnancy study. The source was peripheral blood, collected in the first trimester of pregnancy. The rearrangement uses TRBV4-2 and TRBJ2-3, with D perhaps matching TRBD2 (5 bases). CDR3 bases: TGTGCCAGCAGCCAGGAGGTAGAGGCAGATACGCAGTATTTT. This codes for CASSQEVEADTQYF.